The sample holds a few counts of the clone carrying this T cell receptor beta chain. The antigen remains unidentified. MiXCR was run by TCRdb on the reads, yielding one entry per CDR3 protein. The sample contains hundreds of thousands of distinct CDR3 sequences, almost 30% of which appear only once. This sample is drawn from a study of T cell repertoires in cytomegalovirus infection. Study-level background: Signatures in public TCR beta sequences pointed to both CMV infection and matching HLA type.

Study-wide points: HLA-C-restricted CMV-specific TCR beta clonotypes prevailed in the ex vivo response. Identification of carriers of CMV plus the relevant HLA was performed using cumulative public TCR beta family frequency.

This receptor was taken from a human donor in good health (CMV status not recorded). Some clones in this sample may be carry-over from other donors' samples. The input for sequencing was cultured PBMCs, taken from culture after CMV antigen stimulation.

The CDR3 region has the DNA TGTGCCTGGAGTCCTTTAGCGGGAGGGATGAATGAGCAGTTCTTC. This gives the protein CAWSPLAGGMNEQFF. V and J are TRBV30 and TRBJ2-1; 11 bases are shared with TRBD2. V lost 2 bases to trimming and J lost 7 bases; unmatched junction nucleotides: 7. From germline, CDR1 is GTSNPN and CDR2 SVGIG (reference sequence). The CDR3 totals 15 residues.